One and the same sample provided the 20 T cell receptor beta chains below, sequenced in a study of blood T cell repertoires in COVID-19. Only in-frame clones appear in the TCRdb table, and some are missing; sequencing was by immunoSEQ multiplex PCR. The table has roughly 61,000 clones, over 65% seen once. Specimen: peripheral blood. Every receptor here comes from a man aged 35 to 55 with active COVID-19.

The V gene is TRBV6-5, the J gene TRBJ2-4; D is undetermined. The germline gives CDR1 MNHEY, CDR2 SVGAGI. The CDR3 length is 12 residues. V dropped 10 bases and J dropped 8 bases, with 15 bases sitting between them. CDR3 coding DNA: TGTGCCACCACCCGAGAATCTGACATTCAGTACTTC. This encodes CATTRESDIQYF.

This chain uses TRBV28 with TRBJ1-2, with D perhaps matching TRBD1 (6 bases). CDR3 length equals 15 residues. Trimming shortened V by 7 bases and J by 0 bases, and 15 bases separated the two germline ends. The germline V gene encodes CDR1 MDHEN and CDR2 SYDVKM. The CDR3 DNA reads as TGTGCCAGCACCACAACAGGGAATCCTAACTATGGCTACACCTTC. Amino acid sequence: CASTTTGNPNYGYTF.

The V call is TRBV5-4, the J call TRBJ2-7; D is unclear. Trimming took off 7 bases at V and 4 bases at J, with 12 bases between the two ends. The CDR3 consists of 12 residues. CDR1 and CDR2 (germline): SGHNT, YYREEE (reference sequence). The CDR3 sequence is CASSRVGYEQYF. The CDR3 coding sequence is TGTGCCAGCTCTCGGGTAGGATACGAGCAGTACTTC.

This CDR3 is CASGLSENTEAFF. In DNA, the CDR3 is TGTGCCAGTGGGCTTAGTGAAAACACTGAAGCTTTCTTT. The chain employs TRBV7-8 and TRBJ1-1; D unclear. CDR1 and CDR2 (germline): SGHVS, FQNEAQ. The V end lost 9 bases, the J end lost 2 bases, and 13 bases lay between the germline ends. The CDR3 consists of 13 residues.

The chain uses TRBV20-1 and TRBJ2-1; D gene uncertain. Germline V gives CDR1 DFQATT, CDR2 SNEGSKA (reference sequence). The CDR3 is 11 amino acids. Trimming shortened V by 7 bases and J by 3 bases, and 7 bases separated the two germline ends. For the CDR3, the DNA is TGCAGTGTAACAGACTACAATGAGCAGTTCTTC. The encoded protein is CSVTDYNEQFF.

This chain's CDR3 is CASSMFTQGGTGELFF. The CDR3 DNA sequence: TGTGCCAGTAGTATGTTTACGCAGGGAGGCACCGGGGAGCTGTTTTTT. The chain employs TRBV19 and TRBJ2-2, with D perhaps TRBD2 (6 bases). CDR3 size: 16 residues. CDR1 and CDR2 from the germline V gene are LNHDA and SQIVND (reference sequence). V lost 3 bases and J 4 bases, leaving 15 bases between the germline ends. Complete variable domain (other parts from reference TRBV19 and TRBJ2-2): DGGITQSPKYLFRKEGQNVTLSCEQNLNHDAMYWYRQDPGQGLRLIYYSQIVNDFQKGDIAEGYSVSREKKESFPLTVTSAQKNPTAFYLCASSMFTQGGTGELFFGEGSRLTVL.

V is TRBV7-3 and J is TRBJ2-2; TRBD2 matches 9 bases. Trimming at V came to 4 bases and at J to 1 base, leaving 10 bases not matched to a gene. The germline CDR1 and CDR2 sequences are SGHTA and FQGTGA. The CDR3 is made up of 18 amino acids. CDR3 residues: CASSSGSGSFGNTGELFF. The CDR3 bases are TGTGCCAGCAGCTCGGGTAGCGGGAGCTTCGGGAACACCGGGGAGCTGTTTTTT.

This chain uses TRBV27 with TRBJ2-5, with a weak D call TRBD2 (6 bases). Trimming removed 7 bases at V and 1 base at J, with 13 bases between. The CDR3 has 14 residues. Germline V gene lookup returns CDR1 MNHEY and CDR2 SMNVEV (reference sequence). CDR3: CASTRVGGQETQYF. The CDR3, as DNA: TGTGCCAGCACCAGAGTGGGGGGCCAAGAGACCCAGTACTTC.

The chain links TRBV19 to TRBJ2-3; 9 nucleotides agree with TRBD1. The V segment lost 5 bases and the J segment 9 bases; nucleotides outside the gene matches: 6. Germline CDR1 reads LNHDA; CDR2 reads SQIVND (reference sequence). The CDR3 loop spans 13 amino acids. The CDR3 here is CASSGDRVVTQYF. In DNA, the CDR3 is TGTGCCAGTAGTGGGGACAGGGTGGTGACGCAGTATTTT.

V and J are TRBV10-3 and TRBJ2-5; tentatively, D is TRBD1 (6 bases). CDR1 and CDR2 from the germline V gene are ENHRY and SYGVKD. Trimming stripped 11 bases from V and 1 base from J, with 14 bases between. The CDR3 is 13 amino acids. The CDR3 DNA reads TGTGCCGCTCGAGGGGACACCCAAGAGACCCAGTACTTC. This encodes CAARGDTQETQYF.

V usage is TRBV5-6 and J usage is TRBJ2-7, with a weak D call TRBD1 (7 bases). Trimming left V 3 bases short and J 4 bases short, with 14 bases between. This CDR3 has 14 amino acids. Per the germline V gene, CDR1 is SGHDT and CDR2 is YYEEEE. The CDR3 bases are TGTGCCAGCAGCTGGGGGGTGACAGGGTACGAGCAGTACTTC. Its translation: CASSWGVTGYEQYF. Based on the CDR3 plus reference TRBV5-6 and TRBJ2-7, the full variable domain is DAGVTQSPTHLIKTRGQQVTLRCSPKSGHDTVSWYQQALGQGPQFIFQYYEEEERQRGNFPDRFSGHQFPNYSSELNVNALLLGDSALYLCASSWGVTGYEQYFGPGTRLTVT.

This clone showed up just once. The J gene is TRBJ2-1, the V gene TRBV6-6, with TRBD2 matching over 11 bases. Per the germline V gene, CDR1 is MNHNY and CDR2 is SVGAGI (reference sequence). V was pared by 0 bases and J by 6 bases, with 4 bases of the junction left unmatched. This CDR3 has 16 residues. The CDR3 bases are TGTGCCAGCAGTTACTCTTGGACTAGCGGGTCCAATGAGCAGTTCTTC. Translation gives CASSYSWTSGSNEQFF.

The V gene is TRBV12-5, the J gene TRBJ2-5; D is perhaps TRBD1 (6 bases). The CDR3 spans 13 residues. The V end was cut by 5 bases, the J end by 5 bases, with 12 bases between. Looked up from germline, CDR1 is LGHNT and CDR2 is FRNRAP. The CDR3 protein is CASGKQGSETQYF. Here the CDR3 DNA reads TGTGCTAGTGGTAAACAGGGATCGGAGACCCAGTACTTC.

This clone was seen just once. V usage is TRBV5-1 and J usage is TRBJ2-5, with a possible D match to TRBD2 (5 bases). Germline CDR1 SGHRS, CDR2 YFSETQ. Trimming cost V 1 base and J 5 bases, with 15 bases left between them. This CDR3 is built from 15 residues. CDR3 region: CASSLSPSRGETQYF. The CDR3 DNA reads as TGCGCCAGCAGCTTGTCCCCGTCGCGAGGGGAGACCCAGTACTTC.

This clone was recorded a few times. V usage is TRBV5-6 and J usage is TRBJ2-3; a possible D gene is TRBD2 (5 bases). Between the trimmed V and J ends, which lost 0 bases and 4 bases, there was a span of 9 bases. Germline V gene sequence: CDR1 SGHDT, CDR2 YYEEEE. The CDR3 extends over 14 amino acids. This CDR3 is CASSLALAADTQYF. CDR3 nucleotide sequence: TGTGCCAGCAGCTTGGCCCTAGCAGCAGATACGCAGTATTTT. The variable domain in full, with the rest retrieved from reference TRBV5-6 and TRBJ2-3, is DAGVTQSPTHLIKTRGQQVTLRCSPKSGHDTVSWYQQALGQGPQFIFQYYEEEERQRGNFPDRFSGHQFPNYSSELNVNALLLGDSALYLCASSLALAADTQYFGPGTRLTVL.

The chain couples TRBV7-2 to TRBJ2-7; weak D call: TRBD1 (7 bases). The CDR3 has 17 residues. V lost 1 base and J 4 bases, leaving 20 bases between the germline ends. Per germline, CDR1 SGHTA and CDR2 FQGNSA. The CDR3 DNA sequence: TGTGCCAGCAGCTTAGACGGAGGGGGCGTTCTGGGGTACGAGCAGTACTTC. Protein product: CASSLDGGGVLGYEQYF.

The gene calls are TRBV2 and TRBJ2-2, with D hard to call. Germline CDR1 reads SNHLY; CDR2 reads FYNNEI. The CDR3 contains 13 residues. Trimming removed 2 bases at V and 1 base at J, with 2 bases between. The CDR3 is CASSERNTGELFF. CDR3 bases: TGTGCCAGCAGTGAACGGAACACCGGGGAGCTGTTTTTT.

In this sample, this clone turned up once. The rearrangement links TRBV3-1 (or the pseudogene TRBV3-2) to TRBJ1-2, with D uncertain. The CDR3 is made up of 15 amino acids. V dropped 8 bases and J dropped 4 bases, with 20 bases sitting between them. CDR1 is LGHDT and CDR2 is YNNKEL in the germline V gene (reference sequence). CDR3 loop: CASFGEALSSYGYTF. CDR3 sequence (DNA): TGTGCCAGCTTTGGGGAGGCACTGTCCAGCTATGGCTACACCTTC.

The CDR3 region is CASSIADRGDSPLHF. Written as DNA, the CDR3 is TGTGCCAGTAGTATTGCGGACAGGGGGGATTCACCCCTCCACTTT. The V and J genes are TRBV19 and TRBJ1-6; the match to TRBD1 covers 10 bases. Trimming at V came to 3 bases and at J to 8 bases, leaving 4 bases not matched to a gene. The CDR3 contains 15 residues. Germline V gene data show CDR1 as LNHDA and CDR2 as SQIVND (reference sequence).

This chain joins TRBV2 and TRBJ1-2; D gene unclear. Deletions cut 2 bases from V and 3 bases from J, with 4 bases between. Germline-derived CDR1 and CDR2 are SNHLY and FYNNEI. The CDR3 has 12 residues. The CDR3: CASSETDYGYTF. Written as DNA, the CDR3 is TGTGCCAGCAGTGAAACAGACTATGGCTACACCTTC.